A selection of T cell receptor beta chains follows, all from one sample in a study of Graves' ophthalmopathy and Graves' hyperthyroidism. One entry per CDR3 protein results from TCRdb running MiXCR on the multiplex PCR reads. The sample holds approximately 210,000 distinct CDR3 sequences; 25% to 35% are singletons and the top ten take 9.1%. Input material: peripheral blood. The receptors originated from a man aged 45-65 years with Graves' ophthalmopathy. Each CDR3 is given without its conserved first and last residue. Each record gives: CDR3 length, clone size, V gene, CDR3 protein. Size values are once, few and many counts, or a class for expanded clones, and some rows have none.

11 | many | TRBV18 | ASSREPDSPLH
12 | many | TRBV28 | ASSPGDLEETQY
14 | many | TRBV11-2 | ASSPLGAGNTGELF
10 | many | TRBV7-9 | ASSPQGDTQY
11 | many | TRBV7-9 | ASSLEASYGYT
12 | - | TRBV28 | ASSPSGQPYEQY
13 | - | TRBV12-3/TRBV12-4 | ASRNRGGNTGELF
13 | - | TRBV12-3/TRBV12-4 | ASSRDRAGNQPQH
11 | many | TRBV24-1 | ATSDFLSTEAF
15 | many | TRBV14 | ASSQGMAYRGNYEQY
13 | many | TRBV7-9 | ASSLLGQGAYGYT
14 | many | TRBV27 | ASSLQGIPYNSPLH
10 | many | TRBV7-9 | ASTDRAYEQY
12 | once | TRBV9 | ASSEDRWESPLH
13 | - | TRBV6-1 | ASRSHRGRGETQY
16 | many | TRBV6-1 | ASSELLDNYGIRQPQH
11 | many | TRBV6-1 | ASRPGGSYGYT
11 | many | TRBV5-1 | ASSQQGIGELF
11 | many | TRBV20-1 | SASPGQGHEQY
12 | many | TRBV4-1 | ASRRQPNTGELF
12 | - | TRBV27 | ASSRGTGLETQY
11 | many | TRBV6-1 | ASSDTNTGELF
12 | many | TRBV20-1 | SATASGRVETQY
11 | - | TRBV29-1 | SVGQGASYEQY
14 | - | TRBV10-3 | AISPGTSGSQLEQY
15 | - | TRBV11-2 | ASSLTGHQATNGGYT
13 | many | TRBV20-1 | SARNSRLAEETQY